This T cell receptor (beta chain) stems from a study of molecular identifiers for immune sequencing clone quantification. Input for naive CD8 libraries was roughly 17,000 to 1,000,000 sorted cells; the RNA fraction used was 10%, 30% or 50%. Based on a CD8+CD4-CCR7+CD45RA+ profile, naive CD8 T cells were sorted. The germline CDR1 and CDR2 sequences are SGHAT and FQNNGV. V dropped 1 base and J dropped 4 bases, with 10 bases sitting between them. The CDR3 spans 15 residues. Previously described methods and listed TCR primers produced bulk TCR libraries. MiXCR was run by TCRdb on the PCR reads, yielding one entry per CDR3 protein. The sample shows 100,000 or so distinct CDR3 sequences, around a fifth of them seen only once.

This receptor was identified in a human donor in good health. Some libraries in this study had Jurkat cell RNA spiked in. V is TRBV11-2 and J is TRBJ2-2; D ambiguous. Input material: naive CD8+ T cells from blood, with Jurkat cell RNA spiked in. Subset in this sample: FACS-sorted CD8+CD4-CCR7+CD45RA+ naive T cells. The CDR3 nucleotides read TGTGCCAGCAGCTTAGTAGTGCAGGCCACCGGGGAGCTGTTTTTT. It encodes CASSLVVQATGELFF.